Below, one TCR beta chain is given with its context. The data were obtained in a study of blood T cell repertoires in COVID-19. Looking at the study overall: Sources were T cells, B-cell-depleted T cells, or PBMCs; the material itself was cDNA or gDNA.

TCRdb keeps only in-frame clones here, not all; method: immunoSEQ multiplex PCR. The data show 400,000 to 450,000 clones, about 92% seen once. V gave up 7 bases and J gave up 1 base, with 19 bases separating them. The CDR3 length is 15 residues. The V gene's germline CDR1 is SQVTM and CDR2 ANQGSEA. Sequencing input: PBMCs or T cells enriched from blood (not recorded which). The clonotype comes from a man younger than 35 who had recovered from COVID-19. The chain employs TRBV29-1 and TRBJ1-1, with D perhaps TRBD1 (6 bases). The CDR3 nucleotides read TGCAGCGCCTGGGAACCAACGGACAGGAACACTGAAGCTTTCTTT. The encoded protein is CSAWEPTDRNTEAFF.